These 25 T cell receptor beta chains originate from one sample sequenced in a study of shared clonotypes between healthy human individuals. Clones were read by immunoSEQ multiplex PCR, and TCRdb kept only the in-frame ones, dropping some. The table lists about 700,000 clones, around 92% of them singletons. CD8 cells regarded as naive lacked CD45RO, were positively chosen for CCR7, and omitted terminally differentiated effector memory CD45RA+ cells. The specimen was naive CD8+ T cells sorted from blood. The receptors here all came from a man aged 25-45 years in good health.

The V call is TRBV2, the J call TRBJ2-7; D perhaps matches TRBD2 (5 bases). CDR3 length equals 15 residues. In germline, CDR1 is SNHLY, CDR2 FYNNEI. V was clipped by 2 bases and J by 2 bases, with 13 bases between them. Written as DNA, the CDR3 is TGTGCCAGCAGTGAATACAGCGGCTCAACCTACGAGCAGTACTTC. It encodes CASSEYSGSTYEQYF. Looking up the rest from reference TRBV2 and TRBJ2-7 gives the full variable domain: EPEVTQTPSHQVTQMGQEVILRCVPISNHLYFYWYRQILGQKVEFLVSFYNNEISEKSEIFDDQFSVERPDGSNFTLKIRSTKLEDSAMYFCASSEYSGSTYEQYFGPGTRLTVT.

CDR3 DNA: TGTGCCAGTAGGGGGGTCGCGGCCTACGTAGATACGCAGTATTTT. This sequence encodes CASRGVAAYVDTQYF. The chain employs TRBV19 and TRBJ2-3, with D perhaps assigned TRBD1 or TRBD2 (5 bases each). This CDR3 is 15 amino acids long. Trimming pared 6 bases from V and 5 bases from J, leaving 18 bases between. Germline V lookup: CDR1 LNHDA, CDR2 SQIVND (reference sequence).

This rearrangement joins TRBV28 to TRBJ2-2; D gene uncertain. This CDR3 comprises 13 residues. Per the germline V gene, CDR1 is MDHEN and CDR2 is SYDVKM. V lost 2 bases, J lost 3 bases, and 4 bases lay in between. The CDR3 is CASSLRYTGELFF. CDR3 nucleotides: TGTGCCAGCAGTTTACGGTACACCGGGGAGCTGTTTTTT.

V gene TRBV6-5 combines with J gene TRBJ2-2, with no clear D. Trimming removed 5 bases from V and 5 bases from J, with 15 bases in between. Germline-derived CDR1 and CDR2 are MNHEY and SVGAGI. The CDR3 totals 15 residues. In DNA form, the CDR3 reads TGTGCCAGCAGTAAAGGTTCCGAATGGACCGGGGAGCTGTTTTTT. It encodes CASSKGSEWTGELFF.

J is TRBJ1-4 and V is TRBV7-9; 7 nucleotides line up with TRBD1. Germline CDR1 and CDR2: SEHNR and FQNEAQ (reference sequence). V gave up 0 bases and J gave up 4 bases; unmatched junction bases: 5. This CDR3 comprises 16 residues. The CDR3 sequence is CASSLASNRGNEKLFF. The CDR3 DNA follows: TGTGCCAGCAGCTTAGCGTCAAACAGGGGTAATGAAAAACTGTTTTTT. Full variable domain (missing parts from reference TRBV7-9 and TRBJ1-4): DTGVSQNPRHKITKRGQNVTFRCDPISEHNRLYWYRQTLGQGPEFLTYFQNEAQLEKSRLLSDRFSAERPKGSFSTLEIQRTEQGDSAMYLCASSLASNRGNEKLFFGSGTQLSVL.

CDR3 region: CASSERQGQETQYF. The CDR3, as DNA: TGTGCCAGCAGCGAAAGACAGGGGCAGGAGACCCAGTACTTC. This rearrangement joins TRBV7-9 to TRBJ2-5; 8 bases match TRBD1. The CDR3 extends over 14 amino acids. V was clipped by 5 bases and J by 5 bases; unmatched bases: 7. Germline CDR1 reads SEHNR; CDR2 reads FQNEAQ (reference sequence).

CDR3 region: CASSQDPTDFNYEQYF. The CDR3 nucleotides read TGCGCCAGCAGCCAAGACCCGACAGATTTTAACTACGAGCAGTACTTC. V is TRBV4-3 and J is TRBJ2-7, with D possibly TRBD1 on 5 matching bases. The CDR3 has 16 residues. The V end was cut by 0 bases, the J end by 3 bases, with 15 bases between. Germline CDR1 reads LGHNA; CDR2 reads YSLEER.

This chain connects TRBV2 to TRBJ2-7; D is uncertain. The CDR3 has 11 amino acids. Germline-derived CDR1 and CDR2 are SNHLY and FYNNEI. V was clipped by 6 bases and J by 3 bases, with 6 bases between them. The CDR3 region has the DNA TGTGCCAGCAGCCCAGGCTACGAGCAGTACTTC. Its translation is CASSPGYEQYF.

The J gene is TRBJ2-2, the V gene TRBV27, with D perhaps matching TRBD2 (6 bases). V was cut by 5 bases and J by 3 bases, with 19 bases left in between. The CDR3 contains 17 residues. In germline, CDR1 is MNHEY, CDR2 SMNVEV (reference sequence). The CDR3 DNA sequence: TGTGCCAGCAGTCACGTGGGCCGCGGGGCTGACACCGGGGAGCTGTTTTTT. This sequence encodes CASSHVGRGADTGELFF.

In the case of this clone: With a much larger clone just one base away, this may be a read error. Additional DNA sequences in this sample encode the identical CDR3. The J gene is TRBJ2-3, the V gene TRBV15, with a possible D match to TRBD2 (6 bases). The CDR3 totals 16 residues. Trimming cost V 5 bases and J 4 bases, with 19 bases left between them. CDR1 and CDR2 from the germline V gene are LNHNV and YYDKDF (reference sequence). The CDR3 DNA reads as TGTGCCACCAGCGCACAACTAGCAGGAGGCGCAGATACGCAGTATTTT. Amino acids: CATSAQLAGGADTQYF.

The CDR3 region has the DNA TGTGCCAGCACCGCTGGGGGTACCCTTCAAGAGACCCAGTACTTC. This codes for CASTAGGTLQETQYF. The gene calls are TRBV9 and TRBJ2-5; D is possibly TRBD1 or TRBD2 (5 bases each). This CDR3 spans 15 amino acids. The V end lost 6 bases, the J end lost 2 bases, and 17 bases lay between the germline ends. In germline, CDR1 is SGDLS, CDR2 YYNGEE.

The chain is built from TRBV7-2 and TRBJ1-1, with 8 bases that match TRBD1. The germline gives CDR1 SGHTA, CDR2 FQGNSA. The CDR3 contains 14 residues. The V segment lost 4 bases and the J segment 4 bases; nucleotides outside the gene matches: 5. The CDR3 DNA sequence: TGTGCCAGCAGCTCCAGGGGGCTGGCCACTGAAGCTTTCTTT. It codes for CASSSRGLATEAFF.

The rearrangement links TRBV10-3 to TRBJ2-7; 7 positions match TRBD1. The trim removed 5 bases at V and 6 bases at J, leaving 19 bases unmatched. The CDR3 spans 17 residues. Germline loops: CDR1 ENHRY, CDR2 SYGVKD. In DNA form, the CDR3 reads TGTGCCATCAGTTACTCCTCATCAACCGACAGGGTGATCGAGCAGTACTTC. Translating it yields CAISYSSSTDRVIEQYF.

V gene TRBV5-1 combines with J gene TRBJ1-1; unclear D gene. V lost 0 bases and J lost 6, with 6 bases in between. CDR3 length equals 12 residues. From germline, CDR1 is SGHRS and CDR2 YFSETQ. Here the CDR3 reads CASSLGTPEAFF. CDR3 coding DNA: TGCGCCAGCAGCTTGGGGACCCCTGAAGCTTTCTTT.

The gene calls are TRBV11-1 and TRBJ2-7; D is possibly TRBD2 (6 bases). V lost 8 bases, J lost 6 bases, and 23 bases lay in between. Germline CDR1 reads SGHAT; CDR2 reads FQDESV (reference sequence). The CDR3 covers 15 residues. Here the CDR3 reads CASASGSLLGLEQYF. For the CDR3, the DNA is TGTGCCAGCGCCAGCGGGTCCCTTCTGGGTCTCGAGCAGTACTTC.

The chain couples TRBV7-6 to TRBJ2-7, with 8 bases aligning to TRBD2. In germline, CDR1 is SGHVS, CDR2 FNYEAQ. J gave up 5 bases and V 1 base, and 10 bases lay outside the gene matches. The CDR3 loop spans 16 amino acids. The DNA for the CDR3 is TGTGCCAGCAGCTTAGAACCCAGCGGGAGATCTGACGAGCAGTACTTC. The encoded protein is CASSLEPSGRSDEQYF.

V and J are TRBV7-2 and TRBJ2-7, with 8 bases aligning to TRBD2. Losses at the gene ends were 1 base for V and 5 bases for J; bases not matched to a gene: 7. The CDR3 is made up of 15 amino acids. Germline V gene sequence: CDR1 SGHTA, CDR2 FQGNSA. The CDR3 spells CASSLGVTSENEQYF. The CDR3 DNA follows: TGTGCCAGCAGCTTAGGGGTGACTAGCGAGAACGAGCAGTACTTC.

About this clone: The same CDR3 can be traced to other DNA sequences in this sample. The V and J genes are TRBV27 and TRBJ2-3, with no clear D. V lost 5 bases to trimming and J lost 3 bases, with 9 bases between them. Germline CDR1 MNHEY, CDR2 SMNVEV (reference sequence). The CDR3 consists of 13 residues. This CDR3 is CASSLGGTDTQYF. CDR3 DNA sequence: TGTGCCAGCAGTCTCGGCGGAACAGATACGCAGTATTTT.

For this clone: Additional DNA sequences in this sample encode the identical CDR3. This chain uses TRBV5-4 with TRBJ2-5, with D hard to call. Germline-derived CDR1 and CDR2 are SGHNT and YYREEE (reference sequence). V was pared by 2 bases and J by 2 bases, with 1 base between. The CDR3 loop spans 11 amino acids. The CDR3 DNA sequence: TGTGCCAGCAGCTTACAAGAGACCCAGTACTTC. It codes for CASSLQETQYF.

V and J are TRBV7-6 and TRBJ2-2, with 13 bases fitting TRBD2. The J segment lost 6 bases and the V segment lost 5 bases, leaving 12 bases of the junction unmatched. The CDR3 extends over 18 amino acids. Germline loops: CDR1 SGHVS, CDR2 FNYEAQ. CDR3: CASSPELAGGMWAGELFF. CDR3 nucleotides: TGTGCCAGCAGCCCAGAACTAGCGGGAGGGATGTGGGCCGGGGAGCTGTTTTTT.

This chain joins TRBV28 and TRBJ2-7; TRBD2 matches 10 bases. The CDR3 contains 19 residues. The junction had 13 bases not matched to a gene; V was cut back by 2 bases and J by 0 bases. CDR1 and CDR2 from the germline V gene are MDHEN and SYDVKM. CDR3 sequence (DNA): TGTGCCAGCAGTTTAAGCCCTAGCGGGAGCCATCTCAACTCCTACGAGCAGTACTTC. Residues: CASSLSPSGSHLNSYEQYF. The full variable domain, with the rest looked up from reference TRBV28 and TRBJ2-7, is DVKVTQSSRYLVKRTGEKVFLECVQDMDHENMFWYRQDPGLGLRLIYFSYDVKMKEKGDIPEGYSVSREKKERFSLILESASTNQTSMYLCASSLSPSGSHLNSYEQYFGPGTRLTVT.

The chain is built from TRBV28 and TRBJ2-2, with 8 bases that match TRBD1. Germline V gene data show CDR1 as MDHEN and CDR2 as SYDVKM. With V trimmed by 2 bases and J by 2 bases, 4 bases remained unmatched. The CDR3 loop spans 16 amino acids. This CDR3 reads CASSLLGQGNTGELFF. The CDR3 nucleotides are TGTGCCAGCAGTTTACTCGGACAGGGCAACACCGGGGAGCTGTTTTTT.

The chain links TRBV19 to TRBJ2-1, with unresolved D. CDR1 and CDR2 (germline): LNHDA, SQIVND (reference sequence). The V gene lost 8 bases and the J gene lost 0 bases, with 14 bases spanning the gap. The CDR3 is made up of 15 amino acids. The CDR3 DNA is TGTGCCAGTGCCGCCCTAGACAACTCCTACAATGAGCAGTTCTTC. Protein sequence: CASAALDNSYNEQFF.

V and J are TRBV11-2 and TRBJ2-1; D gene ambiguous. The CDR3 consists of 12 residues. Germline assignment: CDR1 SGHAT and CDR2 FQNNGV. Trimming shortened V by 3 bases and J by 10 bases, and 10 bases separated the two germline ends. The CDR3 nucleotides are TGTGCCAGCAGCTTTTCTGATTGGGAGCAGTTCTTC. Residues: CASSFSDWEQFF.

This rearrangement joins TRBV7-9 to TRBJ2-5, with 10 nucleotides matching TRBD2. The CDR3 consists of 17 residues. The germline gives CDR1 SEHNR, CDR2 FQNEAQ (reference sequence). The trim removed 3 bases at V and 2 bases at J, leaving 9 bases unmatched. CDR3 nucleotides: TGTGCCAGCAGCTTTCTAGCGGGAGCCCTCCCTCAAGAGACCCAGTACTTC. Translated, it gives CASSFLAGALPQETQYF.